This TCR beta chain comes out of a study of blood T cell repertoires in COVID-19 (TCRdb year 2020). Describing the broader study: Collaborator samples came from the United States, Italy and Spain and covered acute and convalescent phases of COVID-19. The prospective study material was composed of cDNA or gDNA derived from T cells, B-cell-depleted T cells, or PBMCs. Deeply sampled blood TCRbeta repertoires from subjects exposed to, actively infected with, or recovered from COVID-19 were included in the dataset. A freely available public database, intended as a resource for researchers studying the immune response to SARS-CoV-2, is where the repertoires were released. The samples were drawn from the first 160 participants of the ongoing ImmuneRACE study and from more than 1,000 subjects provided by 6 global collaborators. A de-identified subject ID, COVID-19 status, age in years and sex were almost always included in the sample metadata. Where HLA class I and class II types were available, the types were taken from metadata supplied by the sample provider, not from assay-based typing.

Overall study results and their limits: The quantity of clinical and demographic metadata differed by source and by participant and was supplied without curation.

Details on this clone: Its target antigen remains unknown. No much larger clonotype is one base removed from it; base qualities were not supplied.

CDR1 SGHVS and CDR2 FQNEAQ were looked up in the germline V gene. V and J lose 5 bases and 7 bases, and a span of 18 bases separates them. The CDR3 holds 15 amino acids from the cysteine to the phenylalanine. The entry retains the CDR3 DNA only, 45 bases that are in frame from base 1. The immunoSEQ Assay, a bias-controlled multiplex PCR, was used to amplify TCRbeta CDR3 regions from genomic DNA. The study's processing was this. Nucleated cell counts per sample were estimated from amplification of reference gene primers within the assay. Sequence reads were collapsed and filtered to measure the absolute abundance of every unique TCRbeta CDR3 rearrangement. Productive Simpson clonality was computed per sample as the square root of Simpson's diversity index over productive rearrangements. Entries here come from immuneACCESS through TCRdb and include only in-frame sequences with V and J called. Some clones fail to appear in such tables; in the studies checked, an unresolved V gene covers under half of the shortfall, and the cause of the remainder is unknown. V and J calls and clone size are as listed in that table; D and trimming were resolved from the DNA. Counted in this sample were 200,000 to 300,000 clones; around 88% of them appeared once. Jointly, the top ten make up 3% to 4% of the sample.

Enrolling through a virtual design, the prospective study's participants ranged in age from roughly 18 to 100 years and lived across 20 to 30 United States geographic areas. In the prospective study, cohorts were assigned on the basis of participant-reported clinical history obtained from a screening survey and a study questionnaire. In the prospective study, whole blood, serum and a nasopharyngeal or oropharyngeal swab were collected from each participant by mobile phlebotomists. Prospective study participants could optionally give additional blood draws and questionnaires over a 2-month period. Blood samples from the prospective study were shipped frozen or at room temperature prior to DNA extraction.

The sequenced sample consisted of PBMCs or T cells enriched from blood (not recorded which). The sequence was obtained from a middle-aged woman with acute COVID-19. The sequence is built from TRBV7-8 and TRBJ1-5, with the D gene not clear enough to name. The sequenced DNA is TGTGCCAGCAGCCCCTCGGTGGGGTCGGGGCAGCCCCAGCATTTT. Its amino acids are CASSPSVGSGQPQHF.